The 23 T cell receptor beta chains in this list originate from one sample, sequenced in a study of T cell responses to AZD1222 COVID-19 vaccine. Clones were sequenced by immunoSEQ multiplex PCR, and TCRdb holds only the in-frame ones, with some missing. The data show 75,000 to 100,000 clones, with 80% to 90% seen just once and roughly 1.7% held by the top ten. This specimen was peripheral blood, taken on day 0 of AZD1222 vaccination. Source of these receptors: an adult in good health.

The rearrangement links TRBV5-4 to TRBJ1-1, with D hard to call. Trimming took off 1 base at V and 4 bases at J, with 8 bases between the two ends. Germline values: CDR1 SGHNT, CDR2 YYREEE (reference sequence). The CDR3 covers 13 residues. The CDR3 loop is CASSLKRGTEAFF. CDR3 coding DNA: TGTGCCAGCAGCTTGAAGCGGGGCACTGAAGCTTTCTTT.

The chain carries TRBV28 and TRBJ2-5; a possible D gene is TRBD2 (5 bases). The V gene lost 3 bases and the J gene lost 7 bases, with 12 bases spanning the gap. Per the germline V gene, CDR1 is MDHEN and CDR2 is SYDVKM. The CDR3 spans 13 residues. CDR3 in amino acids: CASSFVALRTQYF. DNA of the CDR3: TGTGCCAGCAGTTTTGTAGCGCTGAGGACCCAGTACTTC.

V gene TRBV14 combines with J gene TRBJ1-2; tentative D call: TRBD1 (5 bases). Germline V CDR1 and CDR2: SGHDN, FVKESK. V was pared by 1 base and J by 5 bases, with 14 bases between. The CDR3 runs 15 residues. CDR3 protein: CASSQAVGGVYGYTF. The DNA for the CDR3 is TGTGCCAGCAGCCAAGCAGTCGGGGGAGTGTATGGCTACACCTTC.

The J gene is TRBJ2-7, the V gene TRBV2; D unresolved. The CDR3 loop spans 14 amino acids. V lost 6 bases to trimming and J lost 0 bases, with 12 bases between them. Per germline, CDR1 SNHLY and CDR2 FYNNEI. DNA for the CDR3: TGTGCCAGCAGACGCGGCAGAAGCTCCTACGAGCAGTACTTC. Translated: CASRRGRSSYEQYF.

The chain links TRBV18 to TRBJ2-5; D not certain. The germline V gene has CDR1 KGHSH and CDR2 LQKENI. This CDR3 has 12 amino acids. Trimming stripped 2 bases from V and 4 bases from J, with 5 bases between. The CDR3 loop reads CASSPFTETQYF. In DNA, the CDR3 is TGTGCCAGCTCACCATTTACAGAGACCCAGTACTTC.

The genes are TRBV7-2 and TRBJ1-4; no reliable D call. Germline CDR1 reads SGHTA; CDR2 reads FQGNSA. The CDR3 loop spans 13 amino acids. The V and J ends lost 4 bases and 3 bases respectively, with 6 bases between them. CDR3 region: CASSSPPNEKLFF. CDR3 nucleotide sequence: TGTGCCAGCAGCTCCCCGCCTAATGAAAAACTGTTTTTT.

The CDR3 coding sequence is TGTGCCATCAGACAGGAGGATAATGAAAAACTGTTTTTT. Translating gives CAIRQEDNEKLFF. The gene calls are TRBV10-3 and TRBJ1-4; D might be TRBD1 (5 bases). CDR1 and CDR2 (germline): ENHRY, SYGVKD. This CDR3 has 13 amino acids. The V and J ends lost 6 bases and 4 bases respectively, with 9 bases between them.

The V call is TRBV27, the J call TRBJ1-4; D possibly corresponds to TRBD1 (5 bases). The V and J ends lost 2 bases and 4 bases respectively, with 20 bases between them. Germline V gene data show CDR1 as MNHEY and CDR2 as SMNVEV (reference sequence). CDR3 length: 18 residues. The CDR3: CASSLLGEGLAFNEKLFF. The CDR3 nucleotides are TGTGCCAGCAGTTTACTGGGTGAGGGGCTCGCCTTTAATGAAAAACTGTTTTTT.

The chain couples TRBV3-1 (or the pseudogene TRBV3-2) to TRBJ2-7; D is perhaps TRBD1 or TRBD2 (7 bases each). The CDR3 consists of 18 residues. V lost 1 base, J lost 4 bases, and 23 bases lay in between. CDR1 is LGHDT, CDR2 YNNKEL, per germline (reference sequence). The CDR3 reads CASSQVRGRGRGTYEQYF. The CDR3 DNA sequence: TGTGCCAGCAGCCAAGTTCGGGGGAGGGGGCGCGGAACTTACGAGCAGTACTTC.

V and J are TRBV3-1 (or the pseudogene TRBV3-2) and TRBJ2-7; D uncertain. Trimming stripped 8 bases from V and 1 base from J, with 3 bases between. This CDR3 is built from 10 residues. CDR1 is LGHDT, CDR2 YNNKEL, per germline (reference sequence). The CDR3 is CASGSYEQYF. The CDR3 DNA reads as TGTGCCAGCGGTTCCTACGAGCAGTACTTC.

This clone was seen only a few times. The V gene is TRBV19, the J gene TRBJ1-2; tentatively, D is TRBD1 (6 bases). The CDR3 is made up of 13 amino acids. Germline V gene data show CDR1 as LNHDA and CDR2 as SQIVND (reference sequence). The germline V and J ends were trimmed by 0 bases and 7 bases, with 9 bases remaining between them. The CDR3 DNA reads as TGTGCCAGTAGTATAGAGGGGGCTAGTGGCTACACCTTC. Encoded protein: CASSIEGASGYTF.

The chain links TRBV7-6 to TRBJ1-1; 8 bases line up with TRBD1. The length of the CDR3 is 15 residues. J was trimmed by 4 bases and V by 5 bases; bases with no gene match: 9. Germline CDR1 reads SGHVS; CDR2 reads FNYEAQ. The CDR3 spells CASSGRTGYFTEAFF. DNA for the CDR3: TGTGCCAGCAGCGGACGGACAGGGTATTTCACTGAAGCTTTCTTT.

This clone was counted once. CDR3 in DNA: TGTGCCAGCAGAGGACAGGGGGCGGGGGCCTTTGAAGCTTTCTTT. Residues: CASRGQGAGAFEAFF. The chain has TRBV2 and TRBJ1-1; 11 positions agree with TRBD1. Germline V lookup: CDR1 SNHLY, CDR2 FYNNEI. The V gene end was trimmed by 6 bases and the J gene end by 7 bases; junction bases not matched to a gene: 10. The CDR3 spans 15 residues.

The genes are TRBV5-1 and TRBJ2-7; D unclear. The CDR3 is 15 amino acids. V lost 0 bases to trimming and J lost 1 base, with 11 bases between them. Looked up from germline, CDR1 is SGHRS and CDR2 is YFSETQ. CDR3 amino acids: CASSLEPLSSYEQYF. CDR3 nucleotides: TGCGCCAGCAGCTTGGAACCTCTGTCATCCTACGAGCAGTACTTC.

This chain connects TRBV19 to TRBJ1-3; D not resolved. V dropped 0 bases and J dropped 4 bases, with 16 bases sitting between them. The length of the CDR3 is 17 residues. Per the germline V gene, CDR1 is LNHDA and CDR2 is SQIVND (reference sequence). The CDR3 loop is CASSIERYSTRGNTIYF. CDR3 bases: TGTGCCAGTAGTATAGAACGGTACTCTACCCGCGGAAACACCATATATTTT.

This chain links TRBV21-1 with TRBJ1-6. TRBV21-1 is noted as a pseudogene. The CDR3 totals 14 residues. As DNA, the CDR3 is TGTGCCAGCCCAGGCCACCGGGTGGGTTCACCCCTCCACTTT. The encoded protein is CASPGHRVGSPLHF.

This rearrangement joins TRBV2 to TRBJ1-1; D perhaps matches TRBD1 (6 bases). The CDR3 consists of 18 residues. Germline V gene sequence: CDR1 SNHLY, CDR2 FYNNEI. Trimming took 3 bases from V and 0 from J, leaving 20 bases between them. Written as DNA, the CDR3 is TGTGCCAGCAGTGACGTAGGCGACAGGCTACTTGTGAACACTGAAGCTTTCTTT. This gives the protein CASSDVGDRLLVNTEAFF.

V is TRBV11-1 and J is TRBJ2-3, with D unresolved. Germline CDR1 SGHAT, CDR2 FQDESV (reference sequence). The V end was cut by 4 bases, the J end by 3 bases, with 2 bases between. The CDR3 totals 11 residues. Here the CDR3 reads CASSSTDTQYF. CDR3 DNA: TGTGCCAGCAGCTCGACAGATACGCAGTATTTT. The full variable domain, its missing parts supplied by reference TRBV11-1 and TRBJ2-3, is EAEVAQSPRYKITEKSQAVAFWCDPISGHATLYWYRQILGQGPELLVQFQDESVVDDSQLPKDRFSAERLKGVDSTLKIQPAELGDSAMYLCASSSTDTQYFGPGTRLTVL.

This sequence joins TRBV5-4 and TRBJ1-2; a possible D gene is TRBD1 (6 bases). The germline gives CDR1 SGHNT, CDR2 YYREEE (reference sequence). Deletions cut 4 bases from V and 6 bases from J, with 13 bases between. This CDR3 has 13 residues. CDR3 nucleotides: TGTGCCAGCAGCACCGCCTCAGGGGATGGCTACACCTTC. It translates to CASSTASGDGYTF.

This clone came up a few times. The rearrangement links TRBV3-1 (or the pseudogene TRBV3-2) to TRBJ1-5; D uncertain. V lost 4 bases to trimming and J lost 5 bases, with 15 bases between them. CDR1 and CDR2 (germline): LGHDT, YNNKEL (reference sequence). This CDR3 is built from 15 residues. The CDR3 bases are TGTGCCAGCAGCCGGACCTTCCCCGGGGATCAGCCCCAGCATTTT. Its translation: CASSRTFPGDQPQHF.

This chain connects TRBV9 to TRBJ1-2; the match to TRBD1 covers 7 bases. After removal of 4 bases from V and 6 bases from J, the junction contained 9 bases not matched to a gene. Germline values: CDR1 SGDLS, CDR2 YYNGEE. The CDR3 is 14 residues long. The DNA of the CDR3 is TGTGCCAGCAGCCTCCAGACAGGGTACGATGGCTACACCTTC. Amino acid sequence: CASSLQTGYDGYTF.

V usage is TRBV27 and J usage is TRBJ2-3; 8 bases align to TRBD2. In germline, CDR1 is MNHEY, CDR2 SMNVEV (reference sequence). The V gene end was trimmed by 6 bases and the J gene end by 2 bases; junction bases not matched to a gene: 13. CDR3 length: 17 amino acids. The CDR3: CASSSRGAGVYTDTQYF. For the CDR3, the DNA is TGTGCCAGCAGCTCACGGGGAGCGGGGGTCTACACAGATACGCAGTATTTT.

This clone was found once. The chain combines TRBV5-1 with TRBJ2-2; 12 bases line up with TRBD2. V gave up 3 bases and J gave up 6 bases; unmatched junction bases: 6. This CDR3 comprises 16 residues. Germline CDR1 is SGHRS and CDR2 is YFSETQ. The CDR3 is CASSYSGLAGSGELFF. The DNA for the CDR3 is TGCGCCAGCAGCTATTCCGGACTAGCGGGGTCCGGGGAGCTGTTTTTT.